Following are 5 T cell receptor beta chains from one sample sequenced in a study of blood T cell repertoires in COVID-19. Sequenced by immunoSEQ multiplex PCR; TCRdb stores in-frame clones only, minus some. Of 250,000 to 350,000 clones in the sample, around 85% were seen once. Sequencing was done on a sample of PBMCs or T cells enriched from blood (not recorded which). The receptors originated from a woman under 40 who had recovered from COVID-19.

The chain employs TRBV23-1 and TRBJ2-7, with D unclear. Being an ORF, TRBV23-1 has a function that is uncertain. The ends were cut back, 2 bases at V and 7 bases at J, with 15 bases in the middle. The CDR3 has 14 amino acids. In nucleotides, the CDR3 is TGCGCCAGCAGTCAAACGGGTAGCCTAAGGGAGCAGTACTTC. It encodes CASSQTGSLREQYF.

The CDR3 reads CASSVVAKRGARTEAFF. The CDR3 DNA reads as TGTGCCAGCAGCGTAGTTGCCAAACGGGGAGCGAGGACTGAAGCTTTCTTT. This chain joins TRBV9 and TRBJ1-1, with D unresolved. Germline assignment: CDR1 SGDLS and CDR2 YYNGEE. This CDR3 spans 17 amino acids. V lost 0 bases and J lost 5, with 20 bases in between. Full variable domain (rest looked up from reference TRBV9 and TRBJ1-1): DSGVTQTPKHLITATGQRVTLRCSPRSGDLSVYWYQQSLDQGLQFLIQYYNGEERAKGNILERFSAQQFPDLHSELNLSSLELGDSALYFCASSVVAKRGARTEAFFGQGTRLTVV.

The rearrangement uses TRBV19 and TRBJ1-4; 7 bases match TRBD1. The CDR3 loop spans 15 amino acids. V shed 4 bases, J shed 8 bases, and the junction held 10 bases outside the gene matches. CDR1 is LNHDA, CDR2 SQIVND, per germline (reference sequence). CDR3 sequence: CASSTRQGWYEKLFF. The CDR3 DNA sequence: TGTGCCAGTAGTACCCGACAGGGTTGGTACGAAAAACTGTTTTTT.

The gene calls are TRBV20-1 and TRBJ1-5, with 7 bases identical to TRBD1. Germline lookup yields CDR1 DFQATT and CDR2 SNEGSKA (reference sequence). The CDR3 runs 15 residues. The junction had 11 bases not matched to a gene; V was cut back by 3 bases and J by 6 bases. The DNA for the CDR3 is TGCAGTGCTAGTAGTTCGACAGGGACAACTCAGCCCCAGCATTTT. Encoded protein: CSASSSTGTTQPQHF.

The genes are TRBV12-3 or TRBV12-4 and TRBJ2-5, with 7 bases fitting TRBD2. The CDR3 runs 11 residues. V gave up 6 bases and J gave up 7 bases; unmatched junction bases: 2. The CDR3 reads CASSRGGTQYF. CDR3 sequence (DNA): TGTGCCAGCAGCCGCGGGGGGACCCAGTACTTC.